The 25 T cell receptor beta chains in this list originate from one sample, sequenced in a study of blood T cell repertoires in COVID-19. Sequencing used immunoSEQ multiplex PCR; TCRdb keeps in-frame clones, though not all of them. Of some 60,000 clones listed, about 77% were seen once; the top ten hold about 33%. What was sequenced was peripheral blood. The receptors come from a human donor in a cohort sampled during active COVID-19.

The count of this clone is one. The chain is built from TRBV7-9 and TRBJ2-5; 7 bases align to TRBD1. There are 14 residues in the CDR3. Germline lookup yields CDR1 SEHNR and CDR2 FQNEAQ (reference sequence). Losses at the gene ends were 4 bases for V and 2 bases for J; bases not matched to a gene: 4. The CDR3 DNA reads TGTGCCAGCAGCTCCTACAGGGGACAAGAGACCCAGTACTTC. This translates into CASSSYRGQETQYF.

Only one count was recorded for this clone. The genes are TRBV7-2 and TRBJ2-5; D may be TRBD2 (6 bases). The germline V gene encodes CDR1 SGHTA and CDR2 FQGNSA. Trimming shortened V by 3 bases and J by 5 bases, and 10 bases separated the two germline ends. The CDR3 spans 13 residues. The CDR3 spells CASSLGGGETQYF. The DNA for the CDR3 is TGTGCCAGCAGCTTGGGGGGTGGGGAGACCCAGTACTTC.

The chain employs TRBV7-9 and TRBJ2-7, with 8 bases lining up with TRBD2. Germline V gene lookup returns CDR1 SEHNR and CDR2 FQNEAQ (reference sequence). The trim removed 1 base at V and 4 bases at J, leaving 6 bases unmatched. This CDR3 contains 15 residues. The CDR3 region is CASSLESTSVYEQYF. CDR3 nucleotides: TGTGCCAGCAGCTTAGAATCGACTAGCGTATACGAGCAGTACTTC.

The rearrangement joins TRBV9 to TRBJ2-1; unclear D gene. V dropped 3 bases and J dropped 0 bases, with 10 bases sitting between them. This CDR3 comprises 15 residues. In germline, CDR1 is SGDLS, CDR2 YYNGEE. CDR3 residues: CASSEELNSYNEQFF. In DNA, the CDR3 is TGTGCCAGCAGCGAAGAGCTTAACTCCTACAATGAGCAGTTCTTC.

The V and J genes are TRBV4-2 and TRBJ2-3; D may be TRBD1 (6 bases). Germline V gene sequence: CDR1 LGHNA, CDR2 YNFKEQ. Trimming cost V 1 base and J 0 bases, with 8 bases left between them. CDR3 length: 15 amino acids. The CDR3 loop is CASSQVGASTDTQYF. In nucleotides, the CDR3 is TGTGCCAGCAGCCAAGTGGGGGCGAGCACAGATACGCAGTATTTT.

The chain uses TRBV5-1 and TRBJ2-2; 8 bases match TRBD1. The CDR3 has 14 amino acids. V gave up 5 bases and J gave up 3 bases; unmatched junction bases: 3. CDR1 and CDR2 from the germline V gene are SGHRS and YFSETQ. The chain's CDR3 is CASRWGQDTGELFF. In nucleotides, the CDR3 is TGCGCCAGCAGATGGGGACAGGACACCGGGGAGCTGTTTTTT.

This clone occurred a few times. The chain uses TRBV5-1 and TRBJ2-2; D may be TRBD2 (5 bases). Germline values: CDR1 SGHRS, CDR2 YFSETQ. The CDR3 spans 14 residues. V lost 4 bases, J lost 6 bases, and 13 bases lay in between. The DNA of the CDR3 is TGCGCCAGCAGCACCCGGACTGGGCCCGGGGAGCTGTTTTTT. Its translation is CASSTRTGPGELFF.

J is TRBJ1-2 and V is TRBV19; TRBD1 aligns across 7 bases. The V and J ends lost 7 bases and 6 bases, in that order; junction bases with no gene match: 11. This CDR3 is 14 amino acids long. Per the germline V gene, CDR1 is LNHDA and CDR2 is SQIVND (reference sequence). In nucleotides, the CDR3 is TGTGCCAGTAAGAAAGGAACAGGGGTTCATGGCTACACCTTC. Amino acid sequence: CASKKGTGVHGYTF.

This chain joins TRBV5-1 and TRBJ1-2, with a tentative D call TRBD1 (5 bases). Germline-derived CDR1 and CDR2 are SGHRS and YFSETQ. The CDR3 has 12 amino acids. The ends were cut back, 5 bases at V and 4 bases at J, with 9 bases in the middle. DNA for the CDR3: TGCGCCAGCAGTCCTGACAGCTATGGCTACACCTTC. Its protein product is CASSPDSYGYTF. Supplemented by reference TRBV5-1 and TRBJ1-2, the full variable domain reads KAGVTQTPRYLIKTRGQQVTLSCSPISGHRSVSWYQQTPGQGLQFLFEYFSETQRNKGNFPGRFSGRQFSNSRSEMNVSTLELGDSALYLCASSPDSYGYTFGSGTRLTVV.

This clone was recorded a few times. The V gene is TRBV5-1, the J gene TRBJ2-5; TRBD1 matches at 8 bases. The CDR3 is 16 amino acids. The germline gives CDR1 SGHRS, CDR2 YFSETQ. J lost 5 bases, V lost 4 bases, and 13 bases had no gene match. The DNA for the CDR3 is TGCGCCAGCAGCGAAGGGACAGGCTTTAATGGGGAGACCCAGTACTTC. Its translation: CASSEGTGFNGETQYF.

This clone was seen many times. The genes are TRBV5-6 and TRBJ2-1; TRBD2 agrees at 13 bases. Germline loops: CDR1 SGHDT, CDR2 YYEEEE. CDR3 length: 16 amino acids. Trimming removed 0 bases from V and 9 bases from J; junction bases left unmatched: 6. CDR3 nucleotides: TGTGCCAGCAGCTTGGTGTGGACTAGCGGGAGCAGTGAGCAGTTCTTC. Amino acid sequence: CASSLVWTSGSSEQFF.

V and J are TRBV19 and TRBJ2-1; TRBD2 agrees at 7 bases. Germline loops: CDR1 LNHDA, CDR2 SQIVND (reference sequence). The CDR3 has 15 residues. The junction had 3 bases not matched to a gene; V was cut back by 4 bases and J by 0 bases. CDR3 DNA: TGTGCCAGTAGTACTAGCGGAAACTCCTACAATGAGCAGTTCTTC. Translating it yields CASSTSGNSYNEQFF. Together with reference TRBV19 and TRBJ2-1, the CDR3 gives the full variable domain: DGGITQSPKYLFRKEGQNVTLSCEQNLNHDAMYWYRQDPGQGLRLIYYSQIVNDFQKGDIAEGYSVSREKKESFPLTVTSAQKNPTAFYLCASSTSGNSYNEQFFGPGTRLTVL.

J is TRBJ2-7 and V is TRBV28; TRBD2 matches at 8 bases. There are 11 residues in the CDR3. Trimming cost V 4 bases and J 11 bases; bases outside gene matches: 4. Per the germline V gene, CDR1 is MDHEN and CDR2 is SYDVKM. CDR3 in amino acids: CASSSPAGEYF. The CDR3 DNA is TGTGCCAGCAGTTCCCCAGCGGGGGAGTACTTC.

This chain links TRBV9 with TRBJ2-1; D ambiguous. The CDR3 is 14 residues long. Germline CDR1 and CDR2: SGDLS and YYNGEE. Trimming removed 0 bases from V and 1 base from J, with 5 bases in between. The CDR3 region has the DNA TGTGCCAGCAGCGTAGGAGGTTCCTACAATGAGCAGTTCTTC. Its protein product is CASSVGGSYNEQFF. The whole variable domain, filled in from reference TRBV9 and TRBJ2-1, reads DSGVTQTPKHLITATGQRVTLRCSPRSGDLSVYWYQQSLDQGLQFLIQYYNGEERAKGNILERFSAQQFPDLHSELNLSSLELGDSALYFCASSVGGSYNEQFFGPGTRLTVL.

This sequence joins TRBV27 and TRBJ2-7; possible D gene TRBD2, 7 bases. Germline loops: CDR1 MNHEY, CDR2 SMNVEV (reference sequence). Deletions cut 7 bases from V and 2 bases from J, with 15 bases between. The length of the CDR3 is 14 residues. CDR3 bases: TGTGCCAGCACCCCTGGGGGGGGCCCCTACGAGCAGTACTTC. This translates into CASTPGGGPYEQYF.

A word on this clone: Additional DNA sequences in this sample encode the identical CDR3. This chain links TRBV18 with TRBJ1-1, with no clear D. Deletions cut 3 bases from V and 1 base from J, with 6 bases between. Germline V lookup: CDR1 KGHSH, CDR2 LQKENI. This CDR3 contains 13 residues. CDR3 nucleotides: TGTGCCAGCTCACCTGCAGGGAACACTGAAGCTTTCTTT. Its protein product is CASSPAGNTEAFF.

This clone was observed once. The rearrangement links TRBV13 to TRBJ2-1; no clear D. The CDR3 is made up of 15 amino acids. Deletions cut 0 bases from V and 0 bases from J, with 6 bases between. Germline CDR1 is PRHDT and CDR2 is FYEKMQ (reference sequence). CDR3 sequence (DNA): TGTGCCAGCAGCTTAGGCTCCTCCTCCTACAATGAGCAGTTCTTC. Its protein is CASSLGSSSYNEQFF.

This clone came up a few times. The chain uses TRBV7-2 and TRBJ1-1; D unclear. Germline V gene data show CDR1 as SGHTA and CDR2 as FQGNSA. The CDR3 contains 15 residues. V was clipped by 2 bases and J by 7 bases, with 17 bases between them. CDR3 nucleotide sequence: TGTGCCAGCAGCTTATACAGTTCCGTGCAGGTTGAAGCTTTCTTT. It codes for CASSLYSSVQVEAFF. Looking up the rest from reference TRBV7-2 and TRBJ1-1 gives the full variable domain: GAGVSQSPSNKVTEKGKDVELRCDPISGHTALYWYRQSLGQGLEFLIYFQGNSAPDKSGLPSDRFSAERTGGSVSTLTIQRTQQEDSAVYLCASSLYSSVQVEAFFGQGTRLTVV.

In its sample, this clone was seen once. The V call is TRBV11-2, the J call TRBJ2-5; TRBD2 matches 7 bases. The junction had 9 bases not matched to a gene; V was cut back by 3 bases and J by 5 bases. The germline gives CDR1 SGHAT, CDR2 FQNNGV. This CDR3 is 15 amino acids long. The chain's CDR3 is CASSFGGSGGETQYF. The CDR3 coding sequence is TGTGCCAGCAGCTTCGGGGGGTCCGGGGGTGAGACCCAGTACTTC. Using reference TRBV11-2 and TRBJ2-5 for the parts outside the CDR3, the full variable domain is EAGVAQSPRYKIIEKRQSVAFWCNPISGHATLYWYQQILGQGPKLLIQFQNNGVVDDSQLPKDRFSAERLKGVDSTLKIQPAKLEDSAVYLCASSFGGSGGETQYFGPGTRLLVL.

Only a few counts were recorded for this clone. The chain recombines TRBV2 with TRBJ2-5, with a possible D match to TRBD1 (5 bases). Trimming left V 4 bases short and J 4 bases short, with 10 bases between. The CDR3 runs to 13 residues. Germline CDR1 is SNHLY and CDR2 is FYNNEI. CDR3 sequence (DNA): TGTGCCAGCAGTGGAATGGGGCGAGAGACCCAGTACTTC. It specifies CASSGMGRETQYF.

CDR3 nucleotide sequence: TGTGCCAGCAGTTCCCAGGGGGCGGCGCAGTACTTC. Amino acid sequence: CASSSQGAAQYF. The genes are TRBV12-3 or TRBV12-4 and TRBJ2-7; 8 bases are shared with TRBD1. This CDR3 region has 12 residues. Trimming cost V 4 bases and J 9 bases; bases outside gene matches: 5.

V usage is TRBV7-2 and J usage is TRBJ2-5; possible D gene TRBD1, 6 bases. The germline V gene has CDR1 SGHTA and CDR2 FQGNSA. Trimming cost V 5 bases and J 2 bases, with 12 bases left between them. This CDR3 has 14 amino acids. CDR3 protein: CASSPTGLQETQYF. The CDR3, as DNA: TGTGCCAGCAGCCCAACAGGGTTACAAGAGACCCAGTACTTC.

The gene calls are TRBV19 and TRBJ2-5; possibly TRBD2 for D (6 bases). CDR3 length equals 12 residues. V lost 5 bases to trimming and J lost 7 bases, with 11 bases between them. In germline, CDR1 is LNHDA, CDR2 SQIVND (reference sequence). The CDR3 region is CASSGGVGTQYF. As DNA, the CDR3 is TGTGCCAGTAGTGGCGGGGTGGGGACCCAGTACTTC.

This chain connects TRBV7-9 to TRBJ2-7, with 12 nucleotides matching TRBD2. Per germline, CDR1 SEHNR and CDR2 FQNEAQ (reference sequence). Germline trimming cut 5 bases from V and 4 bases from J; bases unmatched to any gene: 3. The CDR3 spans 14 residues. This CDR3 is CASSPLAGGYEQYF. The CDR3 DNA sequence: TGTGCCAGCAGCCCACTAGCGGGAGGATACGAGCAGTACTTC.

J is TRBJ2-3 and V is TRBV2; TRBD2 matches at 10 bases. The CDR3 has 16 residues. Trimming at V came to 4 bases and at J to 2 bases, leaving 6 bases not matched to a gene. The germline V gene has CDR1 SNHLY and CDR2 FYNNEI. CDR3 sequence: CASSAAGTSVTDTQYF. Written as DNA, the CDR3 is TGTGCCAGCAGTGCCGCCGGGACTAGCGTCACAGATACGCAGTATTTT.